The 20 T cell receptor beta chains listed next were all sequenced from one sample in a study of radiotherapy plus CTLA-4 blockade in lung cancer. Produced via immunoSEQ multiplex PCR; TCRdb's table is partial and in-frame only. The data contain around 100,000 clones, roughly 79% of them singletons. Sequences were derived from peripheral blood, sampled from a patient treated with radiotherapy plus ipilimumab. These receptors originate from a human donor with non-small cell lung cancer who had a partial response to radiotherapy plus ipilimumab. Some clones in this sample may be carry-over from other donors' samples.

The chain recombines TRBV18 with TRBJ2-1; maybe TRBD2 (5 bases). The CDR3 consists of 13 residues. Germline-derived CDR1 and CDR2 are KGHSH and LQKENI. The ends were cut back, 3 bases at V and 5 bases at J, with 8 bases in the middle. This CDR3 reads CASSPSGNNEQFF. The CDR3 DNA reads as TGTGCCAGCTCACCGAGCGGTAACAATGAGCAGTTCTTC.

The chain recombines TRBV5-4 with TRBJ2-2; the D gene is possibly TRBD1 (6 bases). The CDR3 has 15 residues. Germline V gene sequence: CDR1 SGHNT, CDR2 YYREEE (reference sequence). V dropped 2 bases and J dropped 0 bases, with 8 bases sitting between them. The CDR3 here is CASSLGQTNTGELFF. The DNA of the CDR3 is TGTGCCAGCAGCTTAGGACAGACGAACACCGGGGAGCTGTTTTTT.

In its sample, this clone was seen a few times. The gene calls are TRBV28 and TRBJ2-7; the match to TRBD2 covers 8 bases. Germline V CDR1 and CDR2: MDHEN, SYDVKM. V dropped 9 bases and J dropped 0; count of bases not matched to a gene: 4. The CDR3 totals 13 residues. The chain's CDR3 is CASNSGDSYEQYF. DNA of the CDR3: TGTGCCAGTAATAGCGGGGACTCCTACGAGCAGTACTTC.

The chain has TRBV5-1 and TRBJ2-3; TRBD2 is a possible D gene (6 bases). Looked up from germline, CDR1 is SGHRS and CDR2 is YFSETQ. The CDR3 sequence is 15 residues long. V lost 0 bases, J lost 6 bases, and 14 bases lay in between. The CDR3 region has the DNA TGCGCCAGCAGCTTGGGGCCGGGAGCCACGGATACGCAGTATTTT. Its translation: CASSLGPGATDTQYF.

The V and J genes are TRBV9 and TRBJ2-2; TRBD2 agrees at 11 bases. Germline CDR1 SGDLS, CDR2 YYNGEE. The CDR3 spans 15 residues. V gave up 5 bases and J gave up 7 bases; unmatched junction bases: 7. The CDR3 here is CASRSGLAGYGELFF. CDR3 nucleotides: TGTGCCAGCAGGTCCGGACTAGCGGGTTACGGGGAGCTGTTTTTT.

This clone was seen more than once but under ten times. This chain links TRBV21-1 with TRBJ1-1. TRBV21-1 is annotated as a pseudogene. This CDR3 region has 16 residues. In DNA form, the CDR3 reads TGTGCCAGCGCCCCTAAAGTTTGGTTTATGAACACTGAAGCTTTCTTT. Its translation: CASAPKVWFMNTEAFF.

The V and J genes are TRBV10-1 and TRBJ1-6; D possibly corresponds to TRBD1 (6 bases). Germline CDR1 reads WNHNN; CDR2 reads SYGVQD (reference sequence). Between the trimmed V and J ends, which lost 3 bases and 7 bases, there was a span of 10 bases. This CDR3 has 14 residues. The CDR3 bases are TGCGCCAGCAGTGACCCAGGGGCGAATTCACCCCTCCACTTT. It is translated as CASSDPGANSPLHF.

The chain couples TRBV5-6 to TRBJ2-6; D gene unclear. In germline, CDR1 is SGHDT, CDR2 YYEEEE. Trimming took 5 bases from V and 0 from J, leaving 12 bases between them. The CDR3 is 16 amino acids. CDR3 protein: CASRTRPYSGANVLTF. The DNA of the CDR3 is TGTGCCAGCAGGACTCGACCCTACTCTGGGGCCAACGTCCTGACTTTC. Together with reference TRBV5-6 and TRBJ2-6, the CDR3 gives the full variable domain: DAGVTQSPTHLIKTRGQQVTLRCSPKSGHDTVSWYQQALGQGPQFIFQYYEEEERQRGNFPDRFSGHQFPNYSSELNVNALLLGDSALYLCASRTRPYSGANVLTFGAGSRLTVL.

This clone was counted a few times. The chain couples TRBV7-2 to TRBJ2-5; 9 bases map to TRBD1. The CDR3 runs to 15 residues. V shed 2 bases, J shed 2 bases, and the junction held 3 bases outside the gene matches. Looked up from germline, CDR1 is SGHTA and CDR2 is FQGNSA. CDR3 protein: CASSLNRGQQETQYF. In nucleotides, the CDR3 is TGTGCCAGCAGCTTAAACAGGGGGCAACAAGAGACCCAGTACTTC.

This clone was picked up a small number of times. The V call is TRBV19, the J call TRBJ1-1; no firm D call. Per the germline V gene, CDR1 is LNHDA and CDR2 is SQIVND (reference sequence). This CDR3 is 13 amino acids long. Trimming took 10 bases from V and 9 from J, leaving 21 bases between them. CDR3 sequence reads: CATLGRQDEQAFF. The CDR3 DNA reads as TGTGCCACCCTGGGGAGGCAGGATGAACAAGCTTTCTTT.

The chain couples TRBV18 to TRBJ2-3; 7 bases map to TRBD2. CDR3 length: 14 residues. The trim removed 3 bases at V and 7 bases at J, leaving 7 bases unmatched. Germline CDR1 reads KGHSH; CDR2 reads LQKENI. The CDR3 nucleotides read TGTGCCAGCTCACCCCAGCGGGACCTGAATACGCAGTATTTT. Its protein is CASSPQRDLNTQYF.

With regard to this clone: Other DNA sequences in the same sample also yield this CDR3. The chain links TRBV14 to TRBJ2-1; tentatively, D is TRBD1 (5 bases). The germline V and J ends were trimmed by 0 bases and 0 bases, with 12 bases remaining between them. The germline V gene encodes CDR1 SGHDN and CDR2 FVKESK. The CDR3 loop spans 17 amino acids. This chain's CDR3 is CASSQEPGPSSYNEQFF. As DNA, the CDR3 is TGTGCCAGCAGCCAAGAACCAGGGCCCAGCTCCTACAATGAGCAGTTCTTC.

This chain links TRBV7-9 with TRBJ1-1; D is ambiguous. In germline, CDR1 is SEHNR, CDR2 FQNEAQ (reference sequence). Trimming took off 3 bases at V and 1 base at J, with 6 bases between the two ends. The CDR3 length is 13 residues. CDR3 sequence reads: CASSLAENTEAFF. CDR3 coding DNA: TGTGCCAGCAGCTTGGCAGAGAACACTGAAGCTTTCTTT.

J is TRBJ1-2 and V is TRBV6-6; tentative D call: TRBD1 (5 bases). Trimming took 8 bases from V and 3 from J, leaving 19 bases between them. Germline V CDR1 and CDR2: MNHNY, SVGAGI (reference sequence). There are 15 residues in the CDR3. Here the CDR3 reads CASGGAGSGDYGYTF. The CDR3 nucleotides are TGTGCCAGCGGAGGGGCAGGGTCGGGGGACTATGGCTACACCTTC.

This chain links TRBV7-2 with TRBJ1-3; 9 bases align to TRBD1. The CDR3 covers 16 residues. The germline V gene encodes CDR1 SGHTA and CDR2 FQGNSA. The V and J ends lost 5 bases and 4 bases, in that order; junction bases with no gene match: 9. CDR3 bases: TGTGCCAGCAGCGCGGACAGGGGTTGGCCCGGAAACACCATATATTTT. Its protein product is CASSADRGWPGNTIYF.

The V call is TRBV7-6, the J call TRBJ1-2; 7 nucleotides agree with TRBD1. CDR1 is SGHVS, CDR2 FNYEAQ, per germline. The V and J ends lost 5 bases and 3 bases, in that order; junction bases with no gene match: 6. The CDR3 extends over 14 amino acids. CDR3 in amino acids: CASSPPGTDYGYTF. CDR3 nucleotide sequence: TGTGCCAGCAGCCCGCCCGGGACAGACTATGGCTACACCTTC.

This clone was seen only a few times. V is TRBV28 and J is TRBJ2-3; D remains unclear. The CDR3 contains 14 residues. V lost 2 bases to trimming and J lost 1 base, with 7 bases between them. Germline loops: CDR1 MDHEN, CDR2 SYDVKM. The CDR3 DNA reads TGTGCCAGCAGTTTAGAATGGCGCACAGATACGCAGTATTTT. Its protein is CASSLEWRTDTQYF.

This clone was counted once. The J gene is TRBJ2-2, the V gene TRBV14, with D perhaps matching TRBD2 (5 bases). The CDR3 is 18 residues long. In germline, CDR1 is SGHDN, CDR2 FVKESK. V dropped 1 base and J dropped 4 bases, with 19 bases sitting between them. CDR3: CASSQVGGLFLGTGELFF. Written as DNA, the CDR3 is TGTGCCAGCAGCCAAGTAGGTGGACTGTTCTTGGGCACCGGGGAGCTGTTTTTT.

The chain is built from TRBV7-9 and TRBJ1-5, with TRBD1 as a possible D gene (5 bases). The V gene lost 4 bases and the J gene lost 9 bases, with 16 bases spanning the gap. The CDR3 has 14 residues. The germline gives CDR1 SEHNR, CDR2 FQNEAQ (reference sequence). CDR3 residues: CASSSGAGMGPQHF. The CDR3 DNA is TGTGCCAGCAGCTCCGGGGCGGGGATGGGGCCCCAGCATTTT.

This rearrangement joins TRBV5-6 to TRBJ2-1; 7 bases match TRBD2. The germline V gene has CDR1 SGHDT and CDR2 YYEEEE. The J segment lost 5 bases and the V segment lost 10 bases, leaving 15 bases of the junction unmatched. The length of the CDR3 is 15 residues. As DNA, the CDR3 is TGTGCCCCCTACCACGGGCTAGCGGCCGACAATGAGCAGTTCTTC. Encoded protein: CAPYHGLAADNEQFF.